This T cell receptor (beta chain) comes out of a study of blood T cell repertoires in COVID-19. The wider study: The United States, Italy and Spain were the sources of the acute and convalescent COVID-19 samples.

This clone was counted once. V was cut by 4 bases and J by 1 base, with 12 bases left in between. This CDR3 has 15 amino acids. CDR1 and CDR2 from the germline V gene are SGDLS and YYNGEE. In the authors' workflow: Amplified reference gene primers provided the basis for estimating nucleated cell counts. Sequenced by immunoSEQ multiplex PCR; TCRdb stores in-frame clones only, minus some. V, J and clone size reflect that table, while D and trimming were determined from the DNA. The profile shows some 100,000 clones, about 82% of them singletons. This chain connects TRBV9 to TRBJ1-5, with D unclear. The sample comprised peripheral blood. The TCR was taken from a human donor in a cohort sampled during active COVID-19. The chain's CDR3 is CASSTRGESNQPQHF. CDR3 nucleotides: TGTGCCAGCAGCACCCGCGGGGAGAGCAATCAGCCCCAGCATTTT.